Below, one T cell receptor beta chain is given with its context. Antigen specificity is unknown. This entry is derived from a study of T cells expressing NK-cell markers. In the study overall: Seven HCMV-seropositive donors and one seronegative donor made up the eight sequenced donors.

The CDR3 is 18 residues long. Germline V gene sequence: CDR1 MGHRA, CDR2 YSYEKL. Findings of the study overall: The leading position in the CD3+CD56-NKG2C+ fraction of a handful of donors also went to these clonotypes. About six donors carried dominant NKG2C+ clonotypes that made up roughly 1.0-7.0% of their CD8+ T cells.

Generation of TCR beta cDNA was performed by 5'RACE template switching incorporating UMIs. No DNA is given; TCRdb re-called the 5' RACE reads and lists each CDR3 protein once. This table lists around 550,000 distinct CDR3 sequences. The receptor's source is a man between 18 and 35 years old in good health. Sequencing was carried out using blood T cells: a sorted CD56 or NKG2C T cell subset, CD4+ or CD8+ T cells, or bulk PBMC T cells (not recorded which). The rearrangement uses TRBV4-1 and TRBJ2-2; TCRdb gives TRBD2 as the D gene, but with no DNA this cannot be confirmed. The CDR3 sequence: CASSQAGTSDLDTGELFF.